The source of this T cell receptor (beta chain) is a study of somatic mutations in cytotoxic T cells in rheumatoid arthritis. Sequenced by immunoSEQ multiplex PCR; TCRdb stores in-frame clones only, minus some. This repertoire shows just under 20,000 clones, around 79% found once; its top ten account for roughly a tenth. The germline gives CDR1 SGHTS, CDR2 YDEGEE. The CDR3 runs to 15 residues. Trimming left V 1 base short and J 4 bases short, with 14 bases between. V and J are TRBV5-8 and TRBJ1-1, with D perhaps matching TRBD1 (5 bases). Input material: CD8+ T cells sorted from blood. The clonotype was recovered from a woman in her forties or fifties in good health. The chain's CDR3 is CASSLNTWTFTEAFF. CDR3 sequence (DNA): TGTGCCAGCAGCTTGAACACCTGGACATTCACTGAAGCTTTCTTT.